A single sample gave rise to the 32 T cell receptor beta chains below, sequenced in a study of cytomegalovirus exposure and HLA in healthy donors. A multiplex PCR was run with 60 Vbeta primers and 13 Jbeta primers. TCRdb's copy holds only in-frame clones and misses some; the assay was immunoSEQ multiplex PCR. The table includes fewer than 150,000 clones, over 70% detected once. Sequencing input: PBMCs. Receptors were obtained from a male donor in good health and CMV-seronegative.

This sequence joins TRBV7-9 and TRBJ2-3; the match to TRBD1 covers 7 bases. The CDR3 has 15 residues. The trim removed 6 bases at V and 1 base at J, leaving 7 bases unmatched. CDR1 is SEHNR, CDR2 FQNEAQ, per germline (reference sequence). CDR3 DNA: TGTGCCAGCAGTTCCGGACAGGCCCGCACAGATACGCAGTATTTT. Translated, it gives CASSSGQARTDTQYF.

The table lists this clone with a few counts. The chain combines TRBV7-8 with TRBJ1-3, with D uncertain. Trimming pared 1 base from V and 0 bases from J, leaving 13 bases between. Germline V gene data show CDR1 as SGHVS and CDR2 as FQNEAQ. The CDR3 length is 17 residues. CDR3 bases: TGTGCCAGCAGCTTAGTCTCGCCGGGTTTCTCTGGAAACACCATATATTTT. Translating it yields CASSLVSPGFSGNTIYF.

The rearrangement links TRBV5-4 to TRBJ2-2; possibly TRBD1 for D (6 bases). This CDR3 comprises 12 residues. V was shortened by 0 bases and J by 10 bases, with 7 bases between the two germline ends. Germline V lookup: CDR1 SGHNT, CDR2 YYREEE (reference sequence). CDR3 coding DNA: TGTGCCAGCAGCTTGGCAGGGGCGGAGCTGTTTTTT. Amino acids: CASSLAGAELFF.

The V and J genes are TRBV15 and TRBJ2-5, with D maybe TRBD1 (5 bases). The CDR3 totals 16 residues. V lost 4 bases and J lost 3, with 18 bases in between. CDR1 is LNHNV, CDR2 YYDKDF, per germline (reference sequence). In DNA, the CDR3 is TGTGCCACCAGCAAGAGAAGGGCAGGGTGGGAAGAGACCCAGTACTTC. Its translation: CATSKRRAGWEETQYF.

This chain links TRBV14 with TRBJ1-1; 10 nucleotides match TRBD1. After removal of 3 bases from V and 2 bases from J, the junction contained 3 bases not matched to a gene. Germline CDR1 and CDR2: SGHDN and FVKESK. CDR3 length: 15 amino acids. CDR3 residues: CASSHWTGGNTEAFF. The CDR3 nucleotides read TGTGCCAGCAGCCATTGGACAGGGGGTAACACTGAAGCTTTCTTT.

A word on this clone: A read error may produce the germline difference seen at one junction end. The chain combines TRBV11-1 with TRBJ1-2, with 7 bases fitting TRBD1. CDR3 length equals 17 residues. In germline, CDR1 is SGHAT, CDR2 FQDESV (reference sequence). The CDR3 DNA reads as TGTGCCAGCAGTTTAGCCCCCGGGACAGAAGATTTCTGGGGCTACACCTTC. It specifies CASSLAPGTEDFWGYTF.

The rearrangement uses TRBV23-1 and TRBJ1-4; 7 bases line up with TRBD1. TRBV23-1 is sorted into the ORF group, with uncertain function. The CDR3 length is 16 residues. V lost 3 bases and J lost 8; bases outside the gene matches: 12. CDR3 protein: CASSQSPEGAEEKLFF. Here the CDR3 DNA reads TGCGCCAGCAGTCAGTCGCCCGAGGGGGCAGAGGAAAAACTGTTTTTT.

V is TRBV7-9 and J is TRBJ2-4; D remains unclear. CDR3 length: 13 residues. The germline V gene has CDR1 SEHNR and CDR2 FQNEAQ (reference sequence). V was clipped by 7 bases and J by 0 bases, with 7 bases between them. CDR3 region: CASTLLAKNIQYF. The CDR3 DNA reads TGTGCCAGCACATTACTAGCCAAAAACATTCAGTACTTC. Drawing the rest from reference TRBV7-9 and TRBJ2-4, the complete variable domain is DTGVSQNPRHKITKRGQNVTFRCDPISEHNRLYWYRQTLGQGPEFLTYFQNEAQLEKSRLLSDRFSAERPKGSFSTLEIQRTEQGDSAMYLCASTLLAKNIQYFGAGTRLSVL.

This clone occurred once. The V gene is TRBV28, the J gene TRBJ1-1; 8 bases are shared with TRBD1. Germline CDR1 MDHEN, CDR2 SYDVKM. The CDR3 contains 12 residues. The junction had 0 bases not matched to a gene; V was cut back by 3 bases and J by 6 bases. The CDR3 DNA is TGTGCCAGCAGTTTGGACAGGGCTGAAGCTTTCTTT. This gives the protein CASSLDRAEAFF.

The chain links TRBV9 to TRBJ1-4; D not resolved. The CDR3 runs to 14 residues. The V gene lost 4 bases and the J gene lost 0 bases, with 7 bases spanning the gap. Germline lookup yields CDR1 SGDLS and CDR2 YYNGEE. CDR3 residues: CASSFLPTNEKLFF. The CDR3 nucleotides are TGTGCCAGCAGCTTCCTACCAACTAATGAAAAACTGTTTTTT.

The chain has TRBV5-1 and TRBJ1-1; D may be TRBD1 (6 bases). Trimming took off 2 bases at V and 6 bases at J, with 14 bases between the two ends. Germline CDR1 reads SGHRS; CDR2 reads YFSETQ. This CDR3 comprises 14 residues. The CDR3, as DNA: TGCGCCAGCAGCTTAGAAGGGGGAATCCCTGAAGCTTTCTTT. Residues: CASSLEGGIPEAFF.

This clone has a single count. J is TRBJ1-1 and V is TRBV9; D remains unclear. V gave up 0 bases and J gave up 0 bases, with 9 bases separating them. The germline V gene has CDR1 SGDLS and CDR2 YYNGEE. The CDR3 spans 15 residues. CDR3 bases: TGTGCCAGCAGCGTAGGAGCGGGGATGAACACTGAAGCTTTCTTT. Translation: CASSVGAGMNTEAFF. Supplemented by reference TRBV9 and TRBJ1-1, the full variable domain reads DSGVTQTPKHLITATGQRVTLRCSPRSGDLSVYWYQQSLDQGLQFLIQYYNGEERAKGNILERFSAQQFPDLHSELNLSSLELGDSALYFCASSVGAGMNTEAFFGQGTRLTVV.

The rearrangement links TRBV20-1 to TRBJ1-2, with D uncertain. CDR3 length equals 10 residues. Trimming removed 3 bases at V and 8 bases at J, with 7 bases between. The germline V gene encodes CDR1 DFQATT and CDR2 SNEGSKA (reference sequence). CDR3 sequence reads: CSASGGGYTF. Written as DNA, the CDR3 is TGCAGTGCTAGCGGAGGGGGCTACACCTTC.

The J gene is TRBJ2-3, the V gene TRBV30, with a weak D call TRBD2 (6 bases). V lost 0 bases, J lost 4 bases, and 8 bases lay in between. Germline assignment: CDR1 GTSNPN and CDR2 SVGIG (reference sequence). This CDR3 has 13 amino acids. The CDR3 nucleotides are TGTGCCTGGAGTGTACTAGCTGCAGATACGCAGTATTTT. Translating gives CAWSVLAADTQYF.

The J gene is TRBJ1-1, the V gene TRBV2; 7 bases map to TRBD1. The trim removed 6 bases at V and 1 base at J, leaving 5 bases unmatched. This CDR3 comprises 14 residues. Germline V CDR1 and CDR2: SNHLY, FYNNEI. The CDR3 sequence is CASRKGQKNTEAFF. In DNA form, the CDR3 reads TGTGCCAGCAGGAAGGGACAGAAGAACACTGAAGCTTTCTTT.

The rearrangement links TRBV7-9 to TRBJ2-3; TRBD1 is a possible D gene (5 bases). V lost 4 bases to trimming and J lost 2 bases, with 16 bases between them. The CDR3 is 16 amino acids. The germline CDR1 and CDR2 sequences are SEHNR and FQNEAQ (reference sequence). For the CDR3, the DNA is TGTGCCAGCAGCTCTGAGACAGAAACGATCACAGATACGCAGTATTTT. Translation: CASSSETETITDTQYF.

This chain links TRBV19 with TRBJ1-1; the match to TRBD1 covers 10 bases. Germline loops: CDR1 LNHDA, CDR2 SQIVND (reference sequence). The junction had 9 bases not matched to a gene; V was cut back by 3 bases and J by 5 bases. This CDR3 region has 16 residues. The CDR3 here is CASSIRQGAFVTEAFF. The DNA for the CDR3 is TGTGCCAGTAGTATTCGACAGGGGGCGTTCGTAACTGAAGCTTTCTTT.

The genes are TRBV20-1 and TRBJ1-2; the D gene is possibly TRBD1 (6 bases). The CDR3 is 11 residues long. Germline V gene lookup returns CDR1 DFQATT and CDR2 SNEGSKA (reference sequence). V was pared by 5 bases and J by 8 bases, with 12 bases between. The CDR3 DNA reads as TGCAGTGCTTTCGGACAGCGCGGCTACACCTTC. Translated, it gives CSAFGQRGYTF.

Of note for this clone: Sequence at one end of the junction differs from germline and may be a read error. This CDR3 is also generated by other DNA sequences in the sample. This chain's CDR3 is CASSVTGTGAGNTIYF. The CDR3 DNA reads TGCGCCAGCAGCGTTACCGGGACAGGGGCTGGAAACACCATATATTTT. The chain is built from TRBV9 and TRBJ1-3; the match to TRBD1 covers 10 bases. The CDR3 has 16 amino acids. CDR1 is SGDLS, CDR2 YYNGEE, per germline.

The chain is built from TRBV5-5 and TRBJ2-5; 7 bases map to TRBD1. Germline V CDR1 and CDR2: SGHKS, YYEKEE (reference sequence). The CDR3 contains 15 residues. The trim removed 0 bases at V and 3 bases at J, leaving 5 bases unmatched. Here the CDR3 reads CASSLAGQYKETQYF. In nucleotides, the CDR3 is TGTGCCAGCAGCTTGGCGGGACAGTATAAAGAGACCCAGTACTTC.

This rearrangement joins TRBV6-1 to TRBJ1-4; TRBD1 matches 8 bases. The CDR3 spans 14 residues. With V trimmed by 1 base and J by 10 bases, 5 bases remained unmatched. The germline V gene has CDR1 MNHNS and CDR2 SASEGT. The CDR3 spells CASSEVGQAGKLFF. The CDR3 coding sequence is TGTGCCAGCAGTGAAGTGGGACAGGCTGGAAAACTGTTTTTT.

J is TRBJ1-1 and V is TRBV11-2; D unclear. Germline CDR1 is SGHAT and CDR2 is FQNNGV. V lost 5 bases and J lost 0, with 7 bases in between. This CDR3 is 13 amino acids long. Here the CDR3 reads CASSTGMNTEAFF. In DNA form, the CDR3 reads TGTGCCAGCAGCACGGGGATGAACACTGAAGCTTTCTTT.

The V and J genes are TRBV4-3 and TRBJ2-3; possibly TRBD1 for D (6 bases). The CDR3 sequence is 18 residues long. Trimming took off 0 bases at V and 3 bases at J, with 19 bases between the two ends. Per germline, CDR1 LGHNA and CDR2 YSLEER. The CDR3 sequence: CASSQETSTWGLTDTQYF. The CDR3 DNA reads as TGCGCCAGCAGCCAAGAGACCTCTACCTGGGGGCTTACAGATACGCAGTATTTT.

The chain recombines TRBV27 with TRBJ2-5; 11 bases line up with TRBD1. V dropped 4 bases and J dropped 7; count of bases not matched to a gene: 2. Germline-derived CDR1 and CDR2 are MNHEY and SMNVEV (reference sequence). This CDR3 spans 13 amino acids. CDR3 DNA sequence: TGTGCCAGCAGTTGGGACAGGGGGGCGACCCAGTACTTC. Protein sequence: CASSWDRGATQYF.

The chain joins TRBV6-6 to TRBJ1-5; 8 positions match TRBD1. This CDR3 spans 16 amino acids. Germline CDR1 and CDR2: MNHNY and SVGAGI (reference sequence). The junction had 12 bases not matched to a gene; V was cut back by 5 bases and J by 6 bases. This CDR3 reads CASSTLDRGGLQPQHF. The CDR3 region has the DNA TGTGCCAGCAGTACCTTAGACAGGGGCGGTCTTCAGCCCCAGCATTTT.

The chain is built from TRBV4-3 and TRBJ1-5; D unclear. CDR3 size: 14 residues. Germline V gene sequence: CDR1 LGHNA, CDR2 YSLEER. Trimming stripped 0 bases from V and 5 bases from J, with 8 bases between. As DNA, the CDR3 is TGCGCCAGCAGCCAAGAAAACGGTTATCAGCCCCAGCATTTT. It is translated as CASSQENGYQPQHF.

The chain has TRBV19 and TRBJ1-1; D unclear. V was clipped by 5 bases and J by 7 bases, with 17 bases between them. CDR1 is LNHDA and CDR2 is SQIVND in the germline V gene (reference sequence). This CDR3 contains 14 residues. This CDR3 reads CASSSPTIRNEAFF. CDR3 nucleotide sequence: TGTGCCAGTAGTTCGCCGACAATTCGAAATGAAGCTTTCTTT.

CDR3 loop: CASTQDRGGEKLFF. CDR3 nucleotides: TGTGCCAGCACCCAGGACAGGGGTGGCGAAAAACTGTTTTTT. This sequence joins TRBV2 and TRBJ1-4; 9 nucleotides match TRBD1. Germline values: CDR1 SNHLY, CDR2 FYNNEI. The CDR3 is made up of 14 amino acids. With 7 bases clipped from V and 8 bases from J, the junction kept 8 bases outside the gene matches.

J is TRBJ2-5 and V is TRBV5-4, with D unclear. Germline V gives CDR1 SGHNT, CDR2 YYREEE (reference sequence). This CDR3 is 13 amino acids long. Trimming took 10 bases from V and 1 from J, leaving 14 bases between them. CDR3 bases: TGTGCCCCTAGACGGCCAGTCCAAGAGACCCAGTACTTC. Residues: CAPRRPVQETQYF.

The V gene is TRBV29-1, the J gene TRBJ2-2; 12 bases map to TRBD2. Per germline, CDR1 SQVTM and CDR2 ANQGSEA. The CDR3 has 16 amino acids. Trimming took 6 bases from V and 1 from J; bases not matched to a gene: 6. The CDR3 spells CSVKTSGGQNTGELFF. Here the CDR3 DNA reads TGCAGCGTGAAGACTAGCGGGGGCCAGAACACCGGGGAGCTGTTTTTT.

This chain joins TRBV27 and TRBJ2-1; TRBD2 matches 7 bases. Germline assignment: CDR1 MNHEY and CDR2 SMNVEV (reference sequence). The CDR3 is made up of 15 amino acids. Losses at the gene ends were 4 bases for V and 0 bases for J; bases not matched to a gene: 3. The CDR3 spells CASSSGGSSYNEQFF. The CDR3 coding sequence is TGTGCCAGCAGTTCGGGGGGAAGCTCCTACAATGAGCAGTTCTTC.

The chain recombines TRBV7-2 with TRBJ2-3; the D is unclear. Germline V gene data show CDR1 as SGHTA and CDR2 as FQGNSA. The CDR3 covers 12 residues. The V and J ends lost 4 bases and 6 bases respectively, with 8 bases between them. CDR3 in DNA: TGTGCCAGCAGCTCCTTACTCGATACGCAGTATTTT. Amino acids: CASSSLLDTQYF.